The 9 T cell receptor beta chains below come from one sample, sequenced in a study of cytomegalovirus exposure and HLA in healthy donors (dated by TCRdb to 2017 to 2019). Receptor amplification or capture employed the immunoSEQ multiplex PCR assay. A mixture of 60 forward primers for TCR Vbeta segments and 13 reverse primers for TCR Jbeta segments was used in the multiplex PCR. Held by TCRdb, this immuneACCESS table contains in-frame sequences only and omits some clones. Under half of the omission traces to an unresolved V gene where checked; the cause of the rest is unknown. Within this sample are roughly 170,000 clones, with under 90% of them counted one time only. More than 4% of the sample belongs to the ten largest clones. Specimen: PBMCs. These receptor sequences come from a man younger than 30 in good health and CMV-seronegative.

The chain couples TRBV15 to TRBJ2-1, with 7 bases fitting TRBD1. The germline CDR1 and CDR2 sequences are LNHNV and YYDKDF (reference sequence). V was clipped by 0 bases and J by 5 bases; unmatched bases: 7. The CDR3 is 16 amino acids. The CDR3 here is CATSREADRDHNEQFF. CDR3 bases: TGTGCCACCAGCAGAGAAGCAGACAGGGATCACAATGAGCAGTTCTTC.

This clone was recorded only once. The CDR3 here is CASRQGFNEKLFF. The CDR3, as DNA: TGTGCCAGCAGACAGGGGTTTAATGAAAAACTGTTTTTT. V usage is TRBV27 and J usage is TRBJ1-4, with TRBD1 matching 7 bases. Germline-derived CDR1 and CDR2 are MNHEY and SMNVEV (reference sequence). This CDR3 spans 13 amino acids. With 6 bases clipped from V and 4 bases from J, the junction kept 2 bases outside the gene matches.

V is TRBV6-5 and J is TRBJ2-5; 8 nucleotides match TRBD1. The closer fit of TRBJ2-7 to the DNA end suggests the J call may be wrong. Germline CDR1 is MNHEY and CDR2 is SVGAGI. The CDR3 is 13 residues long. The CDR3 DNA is TGTGCCAGCAGTAAACTGGACAGGGACGAGCAGTACTTC. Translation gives CASSKLDRDEQYF.

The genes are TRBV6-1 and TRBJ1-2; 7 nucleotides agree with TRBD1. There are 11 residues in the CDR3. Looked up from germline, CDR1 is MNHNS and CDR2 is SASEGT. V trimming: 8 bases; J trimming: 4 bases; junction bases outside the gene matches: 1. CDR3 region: CASGQVYGYTF. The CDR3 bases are TGTGCCAGCGGACAGGTCTATGGCTACACCTTC.

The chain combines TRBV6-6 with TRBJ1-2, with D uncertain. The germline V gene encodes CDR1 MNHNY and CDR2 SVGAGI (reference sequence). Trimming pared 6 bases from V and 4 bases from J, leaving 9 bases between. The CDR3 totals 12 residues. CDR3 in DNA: TGTGCCAGCAGCACCGGTGGCTATGGCTACACCTTC. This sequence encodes CASSTGGYGYTF.

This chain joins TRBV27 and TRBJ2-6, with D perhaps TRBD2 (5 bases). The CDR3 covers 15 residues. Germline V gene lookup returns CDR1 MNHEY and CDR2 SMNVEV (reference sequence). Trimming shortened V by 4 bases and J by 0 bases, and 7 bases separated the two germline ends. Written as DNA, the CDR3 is TGTGCCAGCAGTTCGGGAATCTCTGGGGCCAACGTCCTGACTTTC. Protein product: CASSSGISGANVLTF.

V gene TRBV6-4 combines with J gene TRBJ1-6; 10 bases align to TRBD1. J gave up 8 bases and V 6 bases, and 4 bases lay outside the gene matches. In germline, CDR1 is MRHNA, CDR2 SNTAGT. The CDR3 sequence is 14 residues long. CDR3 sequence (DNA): TGTGCCAGCAGGGGACAGGGGATCTATTCACCCCTCCACTTT. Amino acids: CASRGQGIYSPLHF.

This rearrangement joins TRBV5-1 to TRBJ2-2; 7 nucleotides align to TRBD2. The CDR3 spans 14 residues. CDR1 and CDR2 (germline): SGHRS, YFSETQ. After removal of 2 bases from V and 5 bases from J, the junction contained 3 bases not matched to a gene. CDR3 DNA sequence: TGCGCCAGCAGCTTCCTAGCGGAGACCGGGGAGCTGTTTTTT. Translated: CASSFLAETGELFF. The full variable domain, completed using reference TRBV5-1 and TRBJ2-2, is KAGVTQTPRYLIKTRGQQVTLSCSPISGHRSVSWYQQTPGQGLQFLFEYFSETQRNKGNFPGRFSGRQFSNSRSEMNVSTLELGDSALYLCASSFLAETGELFFGEGSRLTVL.

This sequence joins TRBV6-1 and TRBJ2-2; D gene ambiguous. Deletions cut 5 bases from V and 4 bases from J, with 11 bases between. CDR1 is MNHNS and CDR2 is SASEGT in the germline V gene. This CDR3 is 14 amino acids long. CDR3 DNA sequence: TGTGCCAGCAGTCCCATAGTCCCCACCGGGGAGCTGTTTTTT. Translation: CASSPIVPTGELFF.